A single sample is the source of the 28 T cell receptor beta chains below, sequenced in a study of shared clonotypes between healthy human individuals. Sequencing used immunoSEQ multiplex PCR; TCRdb keeps in-frame clones, though not all of them. The sample carries some 1.4 million clones, roughly 96% recorded once. Sequencing used naive CD4+ T cells sorted from blood. Subset defined: CD45RA+ positively selected. The receptors here all came from a young man in good health.

The rearrangement joins TRBV7-8 to TRBJ1-5; 8 nucleotides match TRBD1. The germline CDR1 and CDR2 sequences are SGHVS and FQNEAQ. The CDR3 runs 14 residues. The trim removed 5 bases at V and 2 bases at J, leaving 2 bases unmatched. The CDR3 region has the DNA TGTGCCAGCAGCGGGGACAGGCGCAATCAGCCCCAGCATTTT. As protein: CASSGDRRNQPQHF.

With regard to this clone: Other DNA sequences in the sample encode the same CDR3. The chain joins TRBV11-2 to TRBJ2-7, with no clear D. The V gene's germline CDR1 is SGHAT and CDR2 FQNNGV. Deletions cut 4 bases from V and 0 bases from J, with 4 bases between. The CDR3 consists of 12 residues. CDR3 in amino acids: CASSSSSYEQYF. The CDR3, as DNA: TGTGCCAGCAGCTCTAGCTCCTACGAGCAGTACTTC.

This clone came up once. The rearrangement joins TRBV7-2 to TRBJ2-1; D may correspond to TRBD1 or TRBD2 (6 bases each). V lost 5 bases to trimming and J lost 8 bases, with 13 bases between them. This CDR3 contains 13 residues. Germline V CDR1 and CDR2: SGHTA, FQGNSA. The chain's CDR3 is CASSRPGGYEQFF. CDR3 bases: TGTGCCAGCAGCCGGCCCGGGGGCTATGAGCAGTTCTTC. Full variable domain (remainder filled in from reference TRBV7-2 and TRBJ2-1): GAGVSQSPSNKVTEKGKDVELRCDPISGHTALYWYRQSLGQGLEFLIYFQGNSAPDKSGLPSDRFSAERTGGSVSTLTIQRTQQEDSAVYLCASSRPGGYEQFFGPGTRLTVL.

The CDR3 reads CASSEGSSYEQYF. CDR3 DNA: TGCGCCAGCAGTGAAGGGAGCTCCTACGAGCAGTACTTC. The chain joins TRBV5-1 to TRBJ2-7; possibly TRBD2 for D (5 bases). Germline V CDR1 and CDR2: SGHRS, YFSETQ. Deletions cut 5 bases from V and 0 bases from J, with 9 bases between. CDR3 length: 13 residues.

This chain joins TRBV28 and TRBJ2-3; D may be TRBD1 or TRBD2 (5 bases each). Germline-derived CDR1 and CDR2 are MDHEN and SYDVKM. The CDR3 is 15 amino acids. Trimming stripped 2 bases from V and 0 bases from J, with 9 bases between. For the CDR3, the DNA is TGTGCCAGCAGTTTACGTGGGGGTAGCACAGATACGCAGTATTTT. It is translated as CASSLRGGSTDTQYF.

This clone was recorded once. The CDR3 DNA is TGTGCCAGCAGCTTAGCGTTACAATCCCACTCCTACAATGAGCAGTTCTTC. Its protein product is CASSLALQSHSYNEQFF. The genes are TRBV11-3 and TRBJ2-1; D unresolved. Germline-derived CDR1 and CDR2 are SGHNT and YENEEA. V was shortened by 1 base and J by 0 bases, with 13 bases between the two germline ends. The CDR3 totals 17 residues.

The rearrangement joins TRBV5-5 to TRBJ2-7; D uncertain. Germline assignment: CDR1 SGHKS and CDR2 YYEKEE (reference sequence). CDR3 length: 14 amino acids. The germline V and J ends were trimmed by 4 bases and 1 base, with 12 bases remaining between them. CDR3 region: CASSTSSFSYEQYF. The CDR3, as DNA: TGTGCCAGCAGCACGTCCTCCTTTTCCTACGAGCAGTACTTC.

As regards this clone: Other DNA sequences in the sample encode the same CDR3. The genes are TRBV7-9 and TRBJ2-5; possibly TRBD2 for D (6 bases). V lost 5 bases and J lost 0, with 7 bases in between. Germline V gives CDR1 SEHNR, CDR2 FQNEAQ (reference sequence). This CDR3 is 13 amino acids long. CDR3 in amino acids: CASSRGYQETQYF. The CDR3 DNA sequence: TGTGCCAGCAGCCGGGGGTACCAAGAGACCCAGTACTTC.

The chain uses TRBV19 and TRBJ1-1; D call uncertain. V was pared by 5 bases and J by 2 bases, with 9 bases between. The CDR3 length is 13 residues. CDR1 and CDR2 (germline): LNHDA, SQIVND (reference sequence). CDR3 region: CASSWLANTEAFF. In DNA, the CDR3 is TGTGCCAGTAGTTGGTTGGCAAACACTGAAGCTTTCTTT.

This chain connects TRBV23-1 to TRBJ2-1; 7 bases map to TRBD2. TRBV23-1 is annotated as an ORF whose role is uncertain. The J segment lost 0 bases and the V segment lost 4 bases, leaving 15 bases of the junction unmatched. The CDR3 length is 19 residues. The CDR3 region has the DNA TGCGCCAGCAGTCGACCGGGACTAACGTACGGGAGCTCCTACAATGAGCAGTTCTTC. It yields the protein CASSRPGLTYGSSYNEQFF.

Concerning this clone: Other DNA sequences in this specimen translate into the identical CDR3. V usage is TRBV5-1 and J usage is TRBJ2-3; 12 nucleotides match TRBD2. The CDR3 loop spans 15 amino acids. Unmatched junction bases numbered 3, after V lost 4 bases and J lost 3 bases. Germline values: CDR1 SGHRS, CDR2 YFSETQ. CDR3 DNA: TGCGCCAGCAGCCCCGGACTAGCGGGGACAGATACGCAGTATTTT. Encoded protein: CASSPGLAGTDTQYF.

The chain recombines TRBV9 with TRBJ2-3; D assignment may be TRBD1 or TRBD2 (5 bases each). Germline-derived CDR1 and CDR2 are SGDLS and YYNGEE. CDR3 length: 13 amino acids. V dropped 5 bases and J dropped 8 bases, with 15 bases sitting between them. CDR3 protein: CASSPSGRSTQYF. CDR3 sequence (DNA): TGTGCCAGCAGTCCCTCGGGGCGGAGTACGCAGTATTTT.

V usage is TRBV19 and J usage is TRBJ2-5, with TRBD1 matching over 11 bases. CDR1 and CDR2 from the germline V gene are LNHDA and SQIVND (reference sequence). The CDR3 runs 17 residues. V lost 3 bases and J lost 2; bases outside the gene matches: 8. The CDR3 region is CASSILAGTGGQETQYF. CDR3 nucleotides: TGTGCCAGTAGTATTTTGGCGGGGACAGGGGGACAAGAGACCCAGTACTTC.

The chain recombines TRBV7-2 with TRBJ2-7; no firm D call. V shed 0 bases and J shed 6 bases, with 9 bases lying between them. CDR1 and CDR2 from the germline V gene are SGHTA and FQGNSA. The CDR3 is 13 amino acids. For the CDR3, the DNA is TGTGCCAGCAGCTTAGCGCCCGTGGCCGAGCAGTACTTC. This codes for CASSLAPVAEQYF.

The rearrangement joins TRBV6-1 to TRBJ2-1, with TRBD2 as a possible D gene (6 bases). Germline CDR1 is MNHNS and CDR2 is SASEGT. Trimming took 2 bases from V and 5 from J, leaving 10 bases between them. This CDR3 region has 14 residues. The CDR3 here is CASSELAQNNEQFF. The CDR3 DNA is TGTGCCAGCAGTGAACTAGCGCAAAACAATGAGCAGTTCTTC.

The chain has TRBV5-4 and TRBJ1-1, with TRBD1 matching over 8 bases. Germline lookup yields CDR1 SGHNT and CDR2 YYREEE (reference sequence). This CDR3 contains 14 residues. The junction had 7 bases not matched to a gene; V was cut back by 4 bases and J by 5 bases. The CDR3 here is CASSQGQGATEAFF. The CDR3 nucleotides are TGTGCCAGCAGCCAGGGCCAGGGGGCGACTGAAGCTTTCTTT.

The chain uses TRBV18 and TRBJ1-4; 7 bases align to TRBD1. CDR1 and CDR2 (germline): KGHSH, LQKENI. After removal of 5 bases from V and 7 bases from J, the junction contained 4 bases not matched to a gene. The CDR3 is made up of 13 amino acids. The CDR3 reads CASSADRFEKLFF. CDR3 sequence (DNA): TGTGCCAGCTCAGCGGACAGGTTTGAAAAACTGTTTTTT.

This rearrangement joins TRBV7-9 to TRBJ2-2; D uncertain. V lost 0 bases and J lost 0, with 8 bases in between. This CDR3 spans 16 amino acids. CDR1 SEHNR and CDR2 FQNEAQ come from the germline V gene (reference sequence). The CDR3 reads CASSLAATANTGELFF. For the CDR3, the DNA is TGTGCCAGCAGCTTAGCGGCCACCGCGAACACCGGGGAGCTGTTTTTT.

V usage is TRBV25-1 and J usage is TRBJ1-2; maybe TRBD1 (5 bases). The V end was cut by 10 bases, the J end by 6 bases, with 21 bases between. The CDR3 is made up of 14 amino acids. Germline CDR1 reads MGHDK; CDR2 reads SYGVNS. CDR3 coding DNA: TGTGCCACCCTCCCCCGAACCTCGGGGGATGGCTACACCTTC. It translates to CATLPRTSGDGYTF.

The chain joins TRBV5-1 to TRBJ2-7, with TRBD2 identical over 8 bases. Germline assignment: CDR1 SGHRS and CDR2 YFSETQ. J lost 3 bases, V lost 0 bases, and 5 bases had no gene match. The CDR3 is 15 residues long. The DNA for the CDR3 is TGCGCCAGCAGCTTGGATGGGACTAGTGTCTACGAGCAGTACTTC. Protein: CASSLDGTSVYEQYF.

The gene calls are TRBV27 and TRBJ1-5; D unresolved. Germline V gene sequence: CDR1 MNHEY, CDR2 SMNVEV (reference sequence). This CDR3 has 16 residues. V was trimmed by 4 bases and J by 7 bases, leaving 20 bases between them. This CDR3 reads CASSSLLGRDGQPQHF. The CDR3 nucleotides read TGTGCCAGCAGTTCCCTTTTGGGGAGGGATGGGCAGCCCCAGCATTTT.

For this clone: This sample also contains other DNA sequences that code for the same CDR3. The chain carries TRBV5-6 and TRBJ2-2; D is undetermined. The V end lost 2 bases, the J end lost 4 bases, and 0 bases lay between the germline ends. CDR1 and CDR2 from the germline V gene are SGHDT and YYEEEE. The CDR3 has 11 residues. The CDR3, as DNA: TGTGCCAGCAGCTTCACCGGGGAGCTGTTTTTT. Protein: CASSFTGELFF.

The V gene is TRBV9, the J gene TRBJ2-7; D unclear. Germline-derived CDR1 and CDR2 are SGDLS and YYNGEE. CDR3 length: 14 amino acids. Trimming took off 3 bases at V and 2 bases at J, with 12 bases between the two ends. In DNA, the CDR3 is TGTGCCAGCAGCGCCCGGGCAGGTACCTACGAGCAGTACTTC. It translates to CASSARAGTYEQYF.

The rearrangement links TRBV27 to TRBJ1-5; D uncertain. Trimming removed 10 bases at V and 3 bases at J, with 16 bases between. Germline CDR1 is MNHEY and CDR2 is SMNVEV (reference sequence). This CDR3 contains 14 residues. DNA of the CDR3: TGTGCCAATAAAGGGTGGCAGTTCAATCAGCCCCAGCATTTT. It codes for CANKGWQFNQPQHF.

V and J are TRBV12-5 and TRBJ2-2; 7 bases fit TRBD2. There are 17 residues in the CDR3. The germline V gene has CDR1 LGHNT and CDR2 FRNRAP. Trimming cost V 2 bases and J 0 bases; bases outside gene matches: 6. CDR3 loop: CASGLTAGRTNTGELFF. The CDR3 nucleotides read TGTGCTAGTGGTTTGACAGCGGGGAGGACGAACACCGGGGAGCTGTTTTTT.

The rearrangement uses TRBV6-5 and TRBJ1-4; D possibly corresponds to TRBD1 (5 bases). CDR3 size: 14 residues. Germline V gene sequence: CDR1 MNHEY, CDR2 SVGAGI. The ends were cut back, 4 bases at V and 7 bases at J, with 13 bases in the middle. The CDR3 DNA reads TGTGCCAGCAGTTCCGCGAGGGGCGCTGAAAAACTGTTTTTT. It translates to CASSSARGAEKLFF.

The chain carries TRBV27 and TRBJ1-1; D unresolved. Per the germline V gene, CDR1 is MNHEY and CDR2 is SMNVEV (reference sequence). The CDR3 runs to 16 residues. The germline V and J ends were trimmed by 6 bases and 0 bases, with 17 bases remaining between them. The CDR3 is CASRPTPLGLNTEAFF. CDR3 bases: TGTGCCAGCAGACCAACCCCCCTAGGATTGAACACTGAAGCTTTCTTT.

The J gene is TRBJ2-7, the V gene TRBV5-4, with 7 bases aligning to TRBD2. The junction had 14 bases not matched to a gene; V was cut back by 3 bases and J by 5 bases. Per the germline V gene, CDR1 is SGHNT and CDR2 is YYREEE (reference sequence). The CDR3 totals 16 residues. The CDR3: CASSSGGRERGHEQYF. DNA for the CDR3: TGTGCCAGCAGCTCTGGTGGGCGGGAGCGAGGCCACGAGCAGTACTTC. Full variable domain (outside the CDR3, taken from reference TRBV5-4 and TRBJ2-7): ETGVTQSPTHLIKTRGQQVTLRCSSQSGHNTVSWYQQALGQGPQFIFQYYREEENGRGNFPPRFSGLQFPNYSSELNVNALELDDSALYLCASSSGGRERGHEQYFGPGTRLTVT.